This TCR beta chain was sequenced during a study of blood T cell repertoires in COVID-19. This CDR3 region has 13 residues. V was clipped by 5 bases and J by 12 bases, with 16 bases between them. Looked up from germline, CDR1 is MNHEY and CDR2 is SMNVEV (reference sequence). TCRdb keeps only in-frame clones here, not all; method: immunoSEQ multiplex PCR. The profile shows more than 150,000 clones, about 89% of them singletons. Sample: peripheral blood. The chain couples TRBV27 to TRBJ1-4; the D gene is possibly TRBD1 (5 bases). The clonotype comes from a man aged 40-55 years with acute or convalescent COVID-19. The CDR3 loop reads CASSPGGPRELFF. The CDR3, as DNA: TGTGCCAGCAGTCCCGGGGGACCTCGGGAACTGTTTTTT.